These 4 T cell receptor beta chains share one sample of origin, sequenced in a study of early T cells in non-severe SARS-CoV-2 infection. TCRdb re-called the 5' RACE reads with MiXCR, one entry per CDR3 protein. The sample carries 25,000 to 40,000 distinct CDR3 sequences, roughly 4.5% recorded once. Material for sequencing was whole blood. All receptors derive from an adult who was a healthcare worker with PCR-confirmed SARS-CoV-2 infection or an uninfected control (not recorded which).

There are many counts of this clonotype. This chain joins TRBV6-2 or TRBV6-3 and TRBJ2-3; 9 positions match TRBD2. The V gene end was trimmed by 5 bases and the J gene end by 3 bases; junction bases not matched to a gene: 6. Germline loops: CDR1 MNHEY, CDR2 SVGEGT. The CDR3 is 15 amino acids. In nucleotides, the CDR3 is TGTGCCAGCAGTCAAGCGGGGGGCTTTACAGATACGCAGTATTTT. It translates to CASSQAGGFTDTQYF.

This clonotype showed up many times. In nucleotides, the CDR3 is TGTGCCTGGAGTAAAGGCGCCTACGAGCAGTACTTC. The encoded protein is CAWSKGAYEQYF. The chain has TRBV30 and TRBJ2-7; D is unresolved. V lost 2 bases and J lost 2, with 7 bases in between. Germline V lookup: CDR1 GTSNPN, CDR2 SVGIG (reference sequence). This CDR3 contains 12 residues.

This clonotype was detected many times. CDR3 nucleotide sequence: TGTGCCAGCAGTGATTATCGTTCCGGCGGTTATGGCTACACCTTC. Translated, it gives CASSDYRSGGYGYTF. The V call is TRBV6-5, the J call TRBJ1-2; D call uncertain. Germline lookup yields CDR1 MNHEY and CDR2 SVGAGI. CDR3 length: 15 residues. V was cut by 5 bases and J by 5 bases, with 18 bases left in between.

This clonotype was counted many times. This chain connects TRBV18 to TRBJ1-2; 7 positions agree with TRBD1. Looked up from germline, CDR1 is KGHSH and CDR2 is LQKENI. This CDR3 has 14 amino acids. V was pared by 3 bases and J by 3 bases, with 4 bases of the junction left unmatched. The CDR3 sequence is CASSPSGQDYGYTF. The CDR3 nucleotides are TGTGCCAGCTCACCGAGCGGACAGGACTATGGCTACACCTTC.